The rows below give T cell receptor beta chains drawn from one sample of a study of cytomegalovirus exposure and HLA in healthy donors. Assay used: immunoSEQ multiplex PCR; TCRdb lists only in-frame clones, some missing. The sample has about 160,000 clones; about 80% are singletons. Sequences were obtained from PBMCs. The receptors shown here come from a woman in her forties or fifties in good health and CMV-seropositive. The CDR3 runs from the conserved cysteine through the conserved F or W. D genes are given only for firm matches. Clone size appears in some rows only: once, few, many, or a class for an expanded clone.

V	D	size	J	CDR3	DNA
TRBV2	TRBD2	.	TRBJ2-7	CASRPTVAGGPSYPPYF	TGTGCCAGCAGGCCCACAGTAGCGGGAGGGCCATCGTATCCCCCGTACTTC
TRBV20-1	.	.	TRBJ1-2	CSAPDTPGYTF	TGCAGTGCTCCCGACACGCCTGGCTACACCTTC
TRBV10-2	TRBD1	.	TRBJ1-2	CASGAGGDYGYTF	TGCGCCAGCGGGGCAGGGGGCGACTATGGCTACACCTTC
TRBV5-1	.	few	TRBJ2-2	CASSLGAGVNTGELFF	TGCGCCAGCAGCTTGGGCGCAGGGGTTAATACCGGGGAGCTGTTTTTT
TRBV7-6	TRBD1	.	TRBJ1-4	CASREGTGGNEKLFF	TGTGCCAGCAGGGAAGGGACAGGGGGAAATGAAAAACTGTTTTTT
TRBV6-1	TRBD2	.	TRBJ2-5	CASSSRGVETQYF	TGTGCCAGCAGTTCGCGGGGGGTGGAGACCCAGTACTTC
TRBV28	.	.	TRBJ2-2	CASSPLVGPAANTGELFF	TGTGCCAGCAGCCCATTGGTGGGTCCTGCGGCGAACACCGGGGAGCTGTTTTTT
TRBV5-1	TRBD1	.	TRBJ2-2	CASSIGQGAGELFF	TGCGCCAGCAGCATCGGACAGGGGGCCGGGGAGCTGTTTTTT
TRBV6-5	TRBD1	.	TRBJ2-1	CASSRTGNNEQFF	TGTGCCAGCAGTCGGACAGGTAACAATGAGCAGTTCTTC
TRBV30	.	.	TRBJ2-1	CAWSVMVVADAYNEQFF	TGTGCCTGGAGTGTAATGGTCGTAGCTGATGCCTACAATGAGCAGTTCTTC
TRBV19	.	.	TRBJ2-7	CASSIQGRPYEQYF	TGTGCCAGTAGTATACAGGGTCGACCCTACGAGCAGTACTTC
TRBV7-9	.	.	TRBJ1-2	CASSLGGGNYGYTF	TGTGCCAGCAGCTTAGGCGGCGGAAACTATGGCTACACCTTC
TRBV10-1	.	.	TRBJ1-4	CASSEAGPNEKLFF	TGCGCCAGCAGTGAAGCAGGCCCCAATGAAAAACTGTTTTTT
TRBV5-5	.	.	TRBJ1-1	CASSLAPGEQMNTEAFF	TGTGCCAGCAGCCTAGCCCCAGGGGAGCAGATGAACACTGAAGCTTTCTTT
TRBV25-1	.	.	TRBJ2-7	CASSQTFGYEQYF	TGTGCCAGCAGCCAGACATTCGGCTACGAGCAGTACTTC
TRBV7-2	TRBD1	.	TRBJ2-5	CASSSDRVETQYF	TGTGCCAGCAGCTCCGACAGGGTAGAGACCCAGTACTTC
TRBV27	.	.	TRBJ2-3	CASETTKGTDTQYF	TGTGCCAGCGAGACTACGAAGGGCACAGATACGCAGTATTTT
TRBV2	.	few	TRBJ2-6	CASASGGSGANVLTF	TGTGCCAGCGCCTCCGGGGGCTCTGGGGCCAACGTCCTGACTTTC
TRBV9	.	.	TRBJ2-3	CAGSRGPFLELDTQYF	TGTGCCGGCAGCCGTGGCCCGTTTTTGGAGTTGGATACGCAGTATTTT
TRBV5-4	TRBD2	few	TRBJ2-1	CASSLTSGGWDEQFF	TGTGCCAGCAGCTTGACTAGCGGGGGTTGGGATGAGCAGTTCTTC
TRBV5-4	TRBD2	.	TRBJ2-5	CASTFDGTSGRKGGSGTQYF	TGTGCCAGCACCTTTGATGGGACTAGCGGGAGAAAGGGGGGGTCCGGGACCCAGTACTTC
TRBV28	TRBD1	.	TRBJ2-1	CASSLITGAYNEQFF	TGTGCCAGCAGTTTAATCACAGGGGCCTACAATGAGCAGTTCTTC
TRBV7-9	.	.	TRBJ1-5	CASSLRGANQPQHF	TGTGCCAGCAGCCTCCGGGGGGCTAATCAGCCCCAGCATTTT
TRBV7-2	.	.	TRBJ2-1	CASSLDWERSNEQFF	TGTGCCAGCAGCTTAGATTGGGAGCGGTCCAATGAGCAGTTCTTC
TRBV7-2	TRBD2	.	TRBJ2-7	CASSLTSGGVSYEQYF	TGTGCCAGCAGCTTAACTAGCGGGGGGGTGAGCTACGAGCAGTACTTC
TRBV6-4	.	.	TRBJ1-6	CASYPARAVLHRYNSPLHF	TGTGCCAGCTATCCCGCGAGGGCAGTTCTACATCGATATAATTCACCCCTCCACTTT
TRBV6-5	TRBD1	.	TRBJ2-3	CASSLGQGADTQYF	TGTGCCAGCAGTTTGGGACAGGGCGCAGATACGCAGTATTTT
TRBV28	.	few	TRBJ1-2	CASSLETWPYGYTF	TGTGCCAGCAGTTTGGAGACGTGGCCCTATGGCTACACCTTC
TRBV18	.	.	TRBJ2-5	CASSSSGETQYF	TGTGCCAGCTCGTCCTCGGGAGAGACCCAGTACTTC
TRBV10-2	TRBD1	.	TRBJ1-3	CASGDRVNSGNTIYF	TGCGCCAGCGGGGACAGAGTAAACTCTGGAAACACCATATATTTT
TRBV6-4	.	.	TRBJ2-1	CASSPTLNSYNEQFF	TGTGCCAGCAGCCCTACTTTAAACTCCTACAATGAGCAGTTCTTC
TRBV10-3	.	.	TRBJ2-7	CAISESVGVSYEQYF	TGTGCCATCAGTGAGTCGGTCGGGGTATCCTACGAGCAGTACTTC
TRBV7-9	TRBD1	once	TRBJ2-7	CASSLTYGQGGYEQYF	TGTGCCAGCAGCTTGACATACGGACAGGGTGGCTACGAGCAGTACTTC
TRBV28	TRBD2	few	TRBJ2-1	CASSPIWGGSYNEQFF	TGTGCCAGCAGCCCCATTTGGGGGGGTTCCTACAATGAGCAGTTCTTC
TRBV6-5	TRBD1	.	TRBJ1-5	CAGSSPGQVGNQPQHF	TGTGCCGGCAGTTCCCCGGGACAGGTCGGTAATCAGCCCCAGCATTTT
TRBV11-3	.	.	TRBJ1-2	CASRVQDYGYTF	TGTGCCAGCAGGGTACAAGACTATGGCTACACCTTC
TRBV29-1	TRBD1	.	TRBJ2-7	CSAETEGQGYEQYF	TGCAGCGCTGAGACTGAAGGACAGGGTTACGAGCAGTACTTC
TRBV6-1	.	few	TRBJ2-5	CASSVVFDVKTQYF	TGTGCCAGCAGCGTAGTGTTTGATGTGAAGACCCAGTACTTC
TRBV13	TRBD2	.	TRBJ2-7	CASSPGLAKSYEQYF	TGTGCCAGCAGCCCCGGACTAGCCAAATCCTACGAGCAGTACTTC
TRBV30	.	.	TRBJ2-7	CAWSAHGQGGSYEQYF	TGTGCCTGGAGTGCCCATGGACAGGGAGGGTCCTACGAGCAGTACTTC
TRBV27	TRBD2	.	TRBJ2-3	CASSTAGTSLWADTQYF	TGTGCCAGCAGTACTGCCGGGACTAGCCTTTGGGCAGATACGCAGTATTTT
TRBV18	TRBD2	once	TRBJ2-1	CASSPPSSGGGNEQFF	TGTGCCAGCTCACCACCGAGTAGCGGGGGGGGCAATGAGCAGTTCTTC
TRBV7-6	TRBD2	.	TRBJ2-3	CASSLVFLAGGQDTQYF	TGTGCCAGCAGCTTAGTATTCCTAGCGGGGGGGCAGGATACGCAGTATTTT
TRBV27	TRBD1	few	TRBJ1-2	CASSRDSHPSNYGYTF	TGTGCCAGCAGTAGGGACAGCCATCCATCTAACTATGGCTACACCTTC
TRBV2	.	.	TRBJ2-1	CASSLTLRSSYNEQFF	TGTGCCAGTTCGCTAACCCTTAGGAGCTCCTACAATGAGCAGTTCTTC
TRBV4-3	.	.	TRBJ1-2	CASSQDLGEWNGYTF	TGCGCCAGCAGCCAAGATCTCGGGGAGTGGAATGGCTACACCTTC